A few counts support the clone carrying this T cell receptor beta chain. Its antigen is unknown. This CDR3 has 17 residues. Germline V gene sequence: CDR1 SGHRS, CDR2 YFSETQ. V lost 1 base to trimming and J lost 0 bases, with 16 bases between them. The data were obtained in a study of T-cell memory formation after mild COVID-19. TCRdb ran MiXCR on the 5' RACE reads and lists one entry per CDR3 protein. Seen here are approximately 300,000 distinct CDR3 sequences, around 8% observed once, and the top ten hold approximately 22%. Findings of the study overall: Some clones that responded were present in memory (sampled pre-infection), which suggests cross-reactive memory joined.

The chain is built from TRBV5-1 and TRBJ1-2, with D perhaps TRBD1 (6 bases). Sequenced material: PBMCs or a T cell subset sorted from them (not recorded which). The TCR sequence derives from a man aged 18 to 35 who had mild COVID-19 (a few samples of this study predate the infection). Cell type and time point are not known. The CDR3 nucleotides are TGCGCCAGCAGCTTGACGCTCCGGACAGTAGCTAACTATGGCTACACCTTC. It encodes CASSLTLRTVANYGYTF.